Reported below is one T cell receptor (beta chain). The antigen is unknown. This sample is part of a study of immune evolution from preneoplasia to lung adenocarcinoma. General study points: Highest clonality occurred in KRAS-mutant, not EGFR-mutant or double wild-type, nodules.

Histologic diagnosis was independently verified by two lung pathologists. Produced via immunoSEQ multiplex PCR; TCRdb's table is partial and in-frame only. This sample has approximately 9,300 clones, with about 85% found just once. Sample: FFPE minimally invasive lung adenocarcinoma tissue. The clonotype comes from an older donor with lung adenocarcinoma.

The CDR3 spells CSGREGGSYNEQFF. CDR3 DNA sequence: TGCAGCGGCCGGGAGGGTGGGTCCTACAATGAGCAGTTCTTC. V and J are TRBV29-1 and TRBJ2-1, with 8 bases identical to TRBD2. The CDR3 sequence is 14 residues long. Looked up from germline, CDR1 is SQVTM and CDR2 is ANQGSEA. V dropped 7 bases and J dropped 1; count of bases not matched to a gene: 6.